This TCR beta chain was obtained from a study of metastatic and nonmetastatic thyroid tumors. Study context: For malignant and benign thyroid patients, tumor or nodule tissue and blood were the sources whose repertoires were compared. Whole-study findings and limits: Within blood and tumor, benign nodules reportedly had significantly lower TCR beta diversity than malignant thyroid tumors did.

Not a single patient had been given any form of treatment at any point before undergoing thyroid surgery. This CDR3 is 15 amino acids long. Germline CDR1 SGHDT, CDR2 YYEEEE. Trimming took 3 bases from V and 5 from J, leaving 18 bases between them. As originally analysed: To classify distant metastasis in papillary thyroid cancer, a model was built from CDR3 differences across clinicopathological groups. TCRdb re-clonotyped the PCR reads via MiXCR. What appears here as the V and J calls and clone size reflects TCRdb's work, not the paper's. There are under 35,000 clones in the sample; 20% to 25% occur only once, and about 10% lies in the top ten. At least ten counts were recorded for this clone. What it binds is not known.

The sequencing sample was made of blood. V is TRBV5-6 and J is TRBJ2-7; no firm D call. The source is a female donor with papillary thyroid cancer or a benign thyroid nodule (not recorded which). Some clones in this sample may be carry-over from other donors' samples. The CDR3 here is CASSWSKNDENEQYF. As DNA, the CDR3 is TGTGCCAGCAGCTGGTCCAAGAACGATGAAAACGAGCAGTACTTC.